This passage covers 16 T cell receptor beta chains from one sample sequenced in a study of tissue T cells after allogeneic stem cell transplantation. Method: immunoSEQ multiplex PCR; TCRdb's copy keeps in-frame clones and lacks some. The table shows about 7,100 clones, with around 68% occurring only once. Sequencing was carried out using blood. The receptor set was obtained from a female BALB/c mouse in good health. MHC haplotype of the strain: H2-d.

In regard to this clone: The gene names given are mouse names. The CDR3 is cut off 1 residue early in the read; its end comes from the germline J gene. The V and J genes are TRBV19 and TRBJ2-7; 7 positions match TRBD1. Germline-derived CDR1 and CDR2 are FNHDT and SITEND (reference sequence). The CDR3 extends over 13 amino acids. Trimming took 5 bases from V and 4 from J; bases not matched to a gene: 6. CDR3 sequence reads: CASSPTGFYEQYF. The DNA read from the CDR3 is TGTGCCAGCAGCCCGACAGGGTTTTATGAACAGTAC.

Comments on this clone: Mouse gene names and germline throughout. Read coverage stops 1 residue before the CDR3 terminus; the germline J gene supplies the remainder. The rearrangement uses TRBV13-2 and TRBJ2-7; D gene uncertain. Looked up from germline, CDR1 is NNHNN and CDR2 is SYGAGS (reference sequence). The CDR3 has 14 residues. V was cut by 0 bases and J by 4 bases, with 11 bases left in between. CDR3 DNA (partial): TGTGCCAGCGGTGATGCCAGTGGGATTTATGAACAGTAC. Translated: CASGDASGIYEQY. The whole CDR3 protein reads CASGDASGIYEQYF.

Note on this clone: Germline and genes: mouse. The CDR3 extends 1 residue past the end of the read, so its final part is completed from the germline J gene. The J gene is TRBJ1-3, the V gene TRBV31, with D perhaps TRBD1 (6 bases). This CDR3 is built from 14 residues. CDR1 and CDR2 from the germline V gene are GKSSPN and SITVG. V dropped 0 bases and J dropped 3 bases, with 9 bases sitting between them. CDR3 bases read: TGTGCCTGGAGTCTGGGCAGGGGTGGAAATACGCTCTAT. Protein product: CAWSLGRGGNTLY. The entire CDR3 protein reads CAWSLGRGGNTLYF.

Turning to this clone: Gene names are mouse gene names. The sequence runs out 1 residue before the end of the CDR3; the remainder is reconstructed from the germline J gene. V and J are TRBV24 and TRBJ2-7; no reliable D call. The CDR3 is made up of 15 amino acids. The ends were cut back, 0 bases at V and 0 bases at J, with 9 bases in the middle. Germline CDR1 reads KGHTA; CDR2 reads FRNEEI. CDR3 in amino acids: CASSLYGKSSYEQYF. Incomplete CDR3 DNA: TGTGCCAGCAGTCTGTATGGAAAAAGCTCCTATGAACAGTAC.

This clone was seen more than once but under ten times. Gene names are mouse gene names. The read comes to an end 1 residue before the CDR3 does, leaving the germline J gene to fill in the end. The gene calls are TRBV31 and TRBJ1-3, with D possibly being TRBD1 (6 bases). Trimming took 0 bases from V and 1 from J, leaving 7 bases between them. Germline values: CDR1 GKSSPN, CDR2 SITVG. CDR3 length: 14 amino acids. The CDR3 protein is CAWSLGGSGNTLYF. The CDR3 bases that were read are TGTGCCTGGAGTCTAGGGGGATCTGGAAATACGCTCTAT. The complete variable domain, with remaining parts taken from reference TRBV31 and TRBJ1-3, reads AQTIHQWPVAEIKAVGSPLSLGCTIKGKSSPNLYWYWQATGGTLQQLFYSITVGQVESVVQLNLSASRPKDDQFILSTEKLLLSHSGFYLCAWSLGGSGNTLYFGEGSRLIVV.

As for this clone: Mouse germline and gene names are used. The CDR3 is cut off 1 residue early in the read; its end comes from the germline J gene. The chain has TRBV13-2 and TRBJ2-5; D gene uncertain. The CDR3 is 13 amino acids. Per the germline V gene, CDR1 is NNHNN and CDR2 is SYGAGS (reference sequence). V lost 0 bases and J lost 6, with 8 bases in between. This CDR3 is CASGDAGRDTQYF. CDR3 bases read: TGTGCCAGCGGTGATGCGGGCAGGGACACCCAGTAC.

To note about this clone: Mouse names are used for the genes. The read stops 1 residue short of the end of the CDR3; the missing end is completed from the germline J gene. The V and J genes are TRBV20 and TRBJ2-3; 9 bases match TRBD2. This CDR3 has 14 residues. V trimming: 2 bases; J trimming: 0 bases; junction bases outside the gene matches: 0. Germline CDR1 GFQATS, CDR2 STVNSAI. The CDR3 loop is CGARTGGSAETLYF. The CDR3 DNA, read in part, is TGTGGTGCTAGGACTGGGGGGAGTGCAGAAACGCTGTAT.

In regard to this clone: The gene names given are mouse names. The covered CDR3 bases are TGTGCCAGCGGTCGGACTGGGGGGGGTAGTCAAAACACCTTGTAC. This translates into CASGRTGGGSQNTLY. The whole CDR3 reads CASGRTGGGSQNTLYF. The genes are TRBV13-2 and TRBJ2-4; 12 bases are a match to TRBD2. The read falls 1 residue short of the CDR3 end, and the missing part is taken from the germline J gene. V was pared by 4 bases and J by 0 bases, with 3 bases of the junction left unmatched. The CDR3 contains 16 residues. The germline gives CDR1 NNHNN, CDR2 SYGAGS (reference sequence).

Details on this clone: Germline and genes: mouse. The CDR3 end lies 1 residue beyond the end of the read and is filled in from the germline J gene. The rearrangement links TRBV31 to TRBJ2-1; D perhaps matches TRBD1 (5 bases). Trimming took 4 bases from V and 0 from J, leaving 10 bases between them. The CDR3 has 14 residues. Germline values: CDR1 GKSSPN, CDR2 SITVG. This CDR3 is CAWNPRVNYAEQFF. The CDR3 bases that were read are TGTGCCTGGAACCCCAGGGTTAACTATGCTGAGCAGTTC.

There are a few counts of this clone. All gene names here are mouse names. The DNA ends 1 residue before the CDR3 does, and the rest of the CDR3 is filled in from the germline J gene. The J gene is TRBJ1-4, the V gene TRBV17; D gene ambiguous. Trimming stripped 4 bases from V and 0 bases from J, with 9 bases between. CDR3 length: 15 amino acids. Looked up from germline, CDR1 is MNHDT and CDR2 is YYDKIL. Partial CDR3 DNA: TGTGCTAGCAGTAAGCGGGTCATTTCCAACGAAAGATTATTT. This sequence encodes CASSKRVISNERLF. The CDR3, in full, reads CASSKRVISNERLFF.

As to this clone: Gene names and germline match the mouse. The read finishes 1 residue shy of the CDR3 end, and the germline J gene is used to complete it. The rearrangement links TRBV13-1 to TRBJ2-3, with 7 positions matching TRBD2. Trimming took 0 bases from V and 1 from J; bases not matched to a gene: 2. In germline, CDR1 is NSHNY, CDR2 SYGAGN. CDR3 size: 15 residues. The sequenced CDR3 bases are TGTGCCAGCAGTGATGGGTGGGGGGGTGCAGAAACGCTGTAT. Its protein is CASSDGWGGAETLY. The full CDR3 is CASSDGWGGAETLYF.

Of note for this clone: Here the gene names and germline are mouse. Sequencing ends 1 residue short of the CDR3 end; the germline J gene provides the rest. The chain combines TRBV30 with TRBJ2-1; tentative D call: TRBD1 (6 bases). CDR1 and CDR2 from the germline V gene are SQVVS and ANEGSEA. Trimming stripped 2 bases from V and 4 bases from J, with 9 bases between. CDR3 length: 13 residues. The CDR3 sequence: CSSRKGQYAEQFF. Incomplete CDR3 DNA: TGTAGTTCTAGAAAGGGACAATATGCTGAGCAGTTC.

Note on this clone: Gene names follow the mouse nomenclature. The sequence runs out 1 residue before the end of the CDR3; the remainder is reconstructed from the germline J gene. This chain connects TRBV5 to TRBJ2-7; TRBD1 agrees at 7 bases. CDR1 LGHNA and CDR2 YNLKQL come from the germline V gene (reference sequence). This CDR3 is 13 amino acids long. V lost 4 bases and J lost 4; bases outside the gene matches: 4. CDR3 sequence reads: CASSPGTDYEQYF. CDR3 DNA (partial): TGTGCCAGCAGCCCCGGGACAGATTATGAACAGTAC.

Regarding this clone: Gene names and germline match the mouse. The read finishes 1 residue shy of the CDR3 end, and the germline J gene is used to complete it. The chain uses TRBV29 and TRBJ2-7; D tentatively fits TRBD1 or TRBD2 (5 bases each). V lost 2 bases and J lost 0, with 11 bases in between. CDR1 MSHET and CDR2 SYDVDS come from the germline V gene. The CDR3 totals 15 residues. This CDR3 reads CASSLKGPSSYEQYF. The DNA read from the CDR3 is TGTGCTAGCAGTTTAAAGGGGCCGAGCTCCTATGAACAGTAC.

Worth noting for this clone: Gene names and germline refer to mouse. The read gets to within 1 residue of the CDR3 end, and the germline J gene fills in the rest. The chain joins TRBV13-3 to TRBJ1-3, with 8 bases that match TRBD1. The length of the CDR3 is 14 residues. Trimming took 5 bases from V and 2 from J; bases not matched to a gene: 3. The germline gives CDR1 NNHDY, CDR2 SYVADS. The CDR3 loop reads CASRQQGAGNTLYF. CDR3 DNA, as far as it was read: TGTGCCAGCAGACAACAGGGGGCTGGAAATACGCTCTAT.

As concerns this clone: Any gene name here is a mouse gene name. The read ends 1 residue early relative to the CDR3; the germline J gene fills the gap. J is TRBJ2-5 and V is TRBV3, with D possibly matching TRBD2 (8 bases). Looked up from germline, CDR1 is SNHLY and CDR2 is FYNGKV (reference sequence). V was clipped by 5 bases and J by 4 bases, with 13 bases between them. The CDR3 spans 14 residues. The CDR3 DNA, read in part, is TGTGCCAGCAGCCCCAGGGGGGGCGAAGACACCCAGTAC. Protein product: CASSPRGGEDTQY. The complete CDR3 protein is CASSPRGGEDTQYF.